The clone carrying this TCR beta chain occurred many times. The antigen remains undetermined. The data belong to a study of T cells after posttransplantation cyclophosphamide. Study outcomes and limitations: TRB clonality was highly associated with recipient CMV seropositivity and reactivation. Donor CD8+ memory clones often dominated recipient blood repertoires at later times.

This CDR3 has 15 amino acids. CDR1 and CDR2 (germline): SGHNT, YENEEA. With 2 bases removed from V and 3 bases from J, the gap between germline ends came to 14 bases. The data were produced by immunoSEQ multiplex PCR, yet TCRdb's version contains in-frame clones alone and is incomplete. The sample includes 8,000 or so clones, none of them occurring once. A marrow graft followed busulfan-fludarabine conditioning, with cyclophosphamide on days +3 and +4. Sequenced here: PBMCs, sampled after allogeneic stem cell transplant with posttransplant cyclophosphamide. The gene calls are TRBV11-3 and TRBJ2-7, with D maybe TRBD1 (5 bases). The TCR comes from a male patient in his forties or fifties who received an allogeneic stem cell transplant from an unrelated donor, was CMV-positive, and had acute GVHD only. These T cells may partly come from the graft donor. The CDR3 here is CASSLRGQGYYEQYF. The CDR3 nucleotides read TGTGCCAGCAGCTTAAGAGGCCAGGGATACTACGAGCAGTACTTC.